Listed here is a single T cell receptor (beta chain). The antigen it recognizes is unknown. No per-base quality is available; no much larger clone lies one base away. TCRbeta CDR3 regions were amplified from genomic DNA by means of the immunoSEQ Assay, a bias-controlled multiplex PCR. The original pipeline was this. The number of nucleated cells in each sample was estimated by amplification of reference gene primers within the assay. Sequence reads were collapsed and filtered to measure the absolute abundance of every unique TCRbeta CDR3 rearrangement. Productive Simpson clonality was computed per sample as the square root of Simpson's diversity index over productive rearrangements. TCRdb re-hosts the immuneACCESS table, in-frame sequences only. Its copies lack some clones; in the studies checked, an unresolved V gene accounts for under half of them, and the cause for the rest is not known. V and J calls and clone size come straight from that table; D and trimming were deduced from the DNA. Recorded for this sample are 250,000 to 300,000 clones; approximately 91% of them occurred a single time. The ten largest clonotypes hold 1.5% to 2% of the sample.

The sample comes from a study of blood T cell repertoires in COVID-19 (dated by TCRdb to the early 2020s). Some background on the complete study: Samples covering the acute and convalescent phases of COVID-19 were provided by collaborators in the United States, Italy and Spain. The repertoires were released in a freely available public database meant as a resource for research on the immune response to SARS-CoV-2. The samples were drawn from two sources: the first 160 participants of the ongoing ImmuneRACE study, and over 950 subjects contributed by 6 global collaborators. Where HLA class I and class II types were available, the types were taken from metadata supplied by the sample provider, not from assay-based typing. The dataset comprised deeply sampled blood TCRbeta repertoires from subjects exposed to, actively infected with, or recovered from COVID-19. The prospective study material was composed of cDNA or gDNA derived from T cells, B-cell-depleted T cells, or PBMCs. Sample metadata almost always included a de-identified subject ID, COVID-19 status, age in years and sex.

At the junction V is shortened by 1 base and J by 4 bases; bases outside the gene matches: 6. The CDR3 measures 16 amino acids from cysteine to phenylalanine. Here the CDR3 DNA is all that survives: 48 bases in frame from base 1. The germline V gene specifies LGHNT as CDR1 and FRNRAP as CDR2. Participants in the prospective study were aged roughly 18 to 89 years, lived in about two dozen United States geographic areas, and enrolled through a virtual design. To assign participants to cohorts, the prospective study relied on clinical history that participants themselves reported in a screening survey and a study questionnaire. Recovered participants in ImmuneRACE Cohort 3 were defined as having two consecutive negative NP/OP PCR tests, clearance from a healthcare professional, or resolution of symptoms. Mobile phlebotomists in the prospective study collected whole blood, serum and a nasopharyngeal or oropharyngeal swab from every participant. Participants in the prospective study had the option to provide additional blood draws and questionnaires over an approximately 2-month period. Blood samples from the prospective study were shipped frozen or at room temperature prior to DNA extraction.

Study-level results and caveats: How much clinical and demographic metadata was included differed by source and by participant, and the metadata was provided uncurated.

The sequence is built from TRBV12-5 and TRBJ1-4, with 7 junctional bases fitting TRBD1. Sequenced material: PBMCs or T cells enriched from blood (not recorded which). This TCR was sampled from a woman aged 40 to 49 who had recovered from COVID-19. CDR3 loop: CASGLARDRYNEKLFF. In nucleotide form, the sequence is TGTGCTAGTGGTTTGGCCCGGGACAGATATAATGAAAAACTGTTTTTT.